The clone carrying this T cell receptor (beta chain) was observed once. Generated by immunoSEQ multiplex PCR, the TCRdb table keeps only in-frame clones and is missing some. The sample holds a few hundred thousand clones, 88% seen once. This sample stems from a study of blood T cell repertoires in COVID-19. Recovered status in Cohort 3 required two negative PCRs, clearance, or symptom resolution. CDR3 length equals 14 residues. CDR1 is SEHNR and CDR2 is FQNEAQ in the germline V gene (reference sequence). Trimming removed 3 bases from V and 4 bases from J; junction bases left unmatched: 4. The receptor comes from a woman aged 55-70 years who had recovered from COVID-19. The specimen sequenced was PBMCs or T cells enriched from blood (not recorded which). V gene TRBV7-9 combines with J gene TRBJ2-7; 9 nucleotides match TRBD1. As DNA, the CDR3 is TGTGCCAGCAGCTTGGCGGGACAGGGTTACGAGCAGTACTTC. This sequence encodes CASSLAGQGYEQYF.